Included here is one T cell receptor beta chain sequence, with context. Its target is not known. This specimen comes from a study of regulatory T cells in long-lasting Graves disease. Sample time point: newly diagnosed GD, antithyroid drugs for less than 3 months. Extracted RNA from PBMCs served as the source of the TCR library. Patients all came to the study from an endocrinology department in Xi'an, China. Staff drew roughly 9 milliliters of peripheral blood into EDTA tubes. The germline CDR1 and CDR2 sequences are SGDLS and YYNGEE. Trimming left V 0 bases short and J 7 bases short, with 4 bases between. CDR3 length: 11 amino acids. Library construction for TCR beta used iRepertoire HTBI primers and Arm-PCR of CDR3 regions. TCRdb re-called the multiplex PCR reads with MiXCR, one entry per CDR3 protein. Among about 540,000 distinct CDR3 sequences, less than 15% were seen once, and the ten largest hold roughly a tenth.

Study findings and constraints: Sampling was limited to peripheral blood rather than thyroid tissue.

These data are also associated with another study on T cells in Graves' hyperthyroidism and ophthalmopathy. From that report: Ophthalmopathy and stable hyperthyroidism were separated by a 13 V-J model.

The sequence was collected from a man aged 25-40 years with Graves disease. The material sequenced was peripheral blood mononuclear cells (PBMCs), taken at new diagnosis, from a patient treated with antithyroid drugs. This chain joins TRBV9 and TRBJ1-2; unclear D gene. The CDR3 DNA reads TGTGCCAGCAGCGTAGCGAGTGGCTACACCTTC. This gives the protein CASSVASGYTF.